The rows below give T cell receptor beta chains drawn from one sample of a study of PD-L1 blockade in urothelial cancer. TCRdb keeps only in-frame clones here, not all; method: immunoSEQ multiplex PCR. The table lists 20,000 to 30,000 clones, roughly 84% of them singletons. The sequencing here drew on PBMCs, taken around atezolizumab (anti-PD-L1) treatment. The receptors shown here come from an older man with urothelial cancer. The CDR3 runs from the conserved cysteine through the conserved F or W. A D gene is named only where the DNA matches it firmly. Some rows mark clone size as missing; the rest say once, few, many or name a class of expanded clone.

d_call clone_size j_call v_call cdr3_aa cdr3_nt
. . TRBJ2-1 TRBV25-1 CASSESGAGLNEQFF TGTGCCAGCAGTGAATCAGGAGCAGGGCTCAATGAGCAGTTCTTC
TRBD1 . TRBJ1-1 TRBV7-9 CASSLRDRGEAFF TGTGCCAGCAGCTTAAGGGACAGGGGTGAAGCTTTCTTT
. . TRBJ1-1 TRBV21-1 CASSKKGDRHLLRPEAFF TGTGCCAGCAGCAAAAAGGGGGACAGGCATTTACTACGACCTGAAGCTTTCTTT
TRBD1 . TRBJ2-5 TRBV19 CASRRQGASETQYF TGTGCCAGTAGGAGACAGGGGGCTTCAGAGACCCAGTACTTC
TRBD2 . TRBJ2-2 TRBV12-5 CASGQGLAGVRTGELFF TGTGCTAGTGGTCAGGGACTAGCGGGAGTCAGAACCGGGGAGCTGTTTTTT
. . TRBJ1-4 TRBV4-2 CASSQEGGGANEKLFF TGTGCCAGCAGCCAAGAAGGAGGGGGGGCTAATGAAAAACTGTTTTTT
. . TRBJ2-7 TRBV18 CASSEQGHEQYF TGTGCCAGCTCGGAACAGGGTCACGAGCAGTACTTC
. . TRBJ2-1 TRBV6-1 CASSVELAAYNEQFF TGTGCCAGCAGTGTTGAACTAGCAGCCTACAATGAGCAGTTCTTC
. . TRBJ1-5 TRBV10-1 CASSGQGDQPQHF TGCGCCAGCAGTGGTCAGGGTGATCAGCCCCAGCATTTT
TRBD1 . TRBJ1-3 TRBV29-1 CSAGTDGNTIYF TGCAGCGCTGGGACAGATGGAAACACCATATATTTT
TRBD1 . TRBJ1-1 TRBV11-2 CASSLEQGGTEAFF TGTGCCAGCAGCTTAGAACAGGGGGGCACTGAAGCTTTCTTT
. . TRBJ1-1 TRBV5-8 CASSLARNTEAFF TGTGCCAGCAGCTTGGCCCGGAACACTGAAGCTTTCTTT
. . TRBJ2-2 TRBV28 CASSLYGSRTGELFF TGTGCCAGCAGTTTATACGGGAGTCGAACCGGGGAGCTGTTTTTT
TRBD1 once TRBJ1-1 TRBV5-1 CASSLRTGNTEAFF TGCGCCAGCAGCTTGCGGACAGGGAACACTGAAGCTTTCTTT
. . TRBJ1-1 TRBV6-5 CASSYSNRGGEAFF TGTGCCAGCAGTTACTCGAACCGAGGAGGTGAAGCTTTCTTT
TRBD1 . TRBJ1-1 TRBV7-9 CASSPTQGAGEEAFF TGTGCCAGCAGTCCGACCCAGGGGGCGGGCGAGGAAGCTTTCTTT
TRBD1 . TRBJ2-5 TRBV2 CASSGDRVTETQYF TGTGCCAGCAGCGGGGACAGGGTAACAGAGACCCAGTACTTC
. . TRBJ1-1 TRBV9 CASLPGLGNTEAFF TGTGCCAGCCTCCCAGGGTTGGGGAACACTGAAGCTTTCTTT
TRBD1 . TRBJ2-7 TRBV5-6 CASSMVTGEAYF TGTGCCAGCAGCATGGTTACAGGGGAAGCGTACTTC
TRBD1 once TRBJ2-7 TRBV9 CASSFGQGSYEQYF TGTGCCAGCAGCTTTGGACAGGGCTCCTACGAGCAGTACTTC
TRBD1 . TRBJ1-2 TRBV19 CASSSSTGGDYGYTF TGTGCCAGTAGTTCCTCGACAGGGGGCGACTATGGCTACACCTTC
. . TRBJ1-2 TRBV28 CASKKGDKPYGYTF TGTGCCAGCAAGAAGGGGGACAAACCCTATGGCTACACCTTC
TRBD2 . TRBJ2-1 TRBV7-8 CASSQTIAGVGEQFF TGTGCCAGCAGTCAAACCATAGCGGGAGTGGGTGAGCAGTTCTTC
. . TRBJ2-3 TRBV27 CASSSRTASTDTQYF TGTGCCAGCAGTTCAAGGACAGCAAGCACAGATACGCAGTATTTT
TRBD2 . TRBJ2-5 TRBV25-1 CASREVGLAGQTQYF TGTGCCAGCAGGGAGGTTGGACTAGCGGGTCAAACCCAGTACTTC
. . TRBJ2-7 TRBV5-4 CASSSGDRSYEQYF TGTGCCAGCAGCTCGGGGGACAGATCCTACGAGCAGTACTTC
TRBD2 . TRBJ2-5 TRBV4-1 CASSQGLAGGLETQYF TGCGCCAGCAGCCAAGGCCTAGCGGGAGGTTTAGAGACCCAGTACTTC
. . TRBJ2-5 TRBV5-1 CASSLGGGRQETQYF TGCGCCAGCAGCTTGGGAGGAGGGCGCCAAGAGACCCAGTACTTC
. . TRBJ2-5 TRBV4-2 CASSTNSGETQYF TGTGCCAGCAGCACGAACAGCGGCGAGACCCAGTACTTC
. . TRBJ2-5 TRBV19 CASSTGGQETQYF TGTGCCAGTAGTACAGGGGGGCAAGAGACCCAGTACTTC
. . TRBJ2-3 TRBV6-1 CASRKGHGTDTQYF TGTGCCAGCAGAAAGGGACATGGCACAGATACGCAGTATTTT
. few TRBJ2-7 TRBV2 CASSEALLQYEQYF TGTGCCAGCAGTGAAGCGCTTTTACAGTACGAGCAGTACTTC
TRBD1 . TRBJ2-7 TRBV2 CASRGLGQGFEQYF TGTGCCAGCAGAGGACTGGGACAGGGGTTCGAGCAGTACTTC
. once TRBJ2-5 TRBV18 CASSPPGQGETQYF TGTGCCAGCTCACCACCGGGACAAGGCGAGACCCAGTACTTC
TRBD2 . TRBJ2-2 TRBV7-7 CASSVSGTSTGELFF TGTGCTAGCAGCGTTAGCGGGACGAGCACCGGGGAGCTGTTTTTT
TRBD1 . TRBJ2-7 TRBV28 CASSDLQGKADYEQYF TGTGCCAGCAGTGATTTACAGGGGAAAGCCGATTACGAGCAGTACTTC
TRBD1 . TRBJ1-2 TRBV4-1 CASSQEGTAYYGYTF TGCGCCAGCAGCCAAGAGGGGACAGCTTACTATGGCTACACCTTC
TRBD2 . TRBJ2-7 TRBV4-1 CASSQVTTGIGTSGRSNEQYF TGCGCCAGCAGCCAAGTTACCACAGGGATAGGGACTAGCGGGAGGTCCAACGAGCAGTACTTC
. . TRBJ2-7 TRBV28 CASSFGQNEQYF TGTGCCAGCAGTTTTGGGCAAAACGAGCAGTACTTC
. . TRBJ2-7 TRBV30 CAWSGGLLSYEQYF TGTGCCTGGAGTGGAGGCCTTCTCTCCTACGAGCAGTACTTC
TRBD1 . TRBJ1-2 TRBV28 CASSSDRGYGYTF TGTGCCAGCAGCTCGGACAGGGGCTATGGCTACACCTTC